This TCR beta chain was identified in a study of CD8+ T cells in alopecia areata. TCR sequencing used cDNA made by reverse transcription of extracted RNA. The table came from immunoSEQ multiplex PCR; TCRdb's copy has only in-frame clones and leaves some out. The sample records 90,000 to 120,000 clones, roughly 84% being singletons. Described treatment: oral pan-JAK inhibitor, 5-10 mg twice daily. CDR1 is MNHNY, CDR2 SVGAGI, per germline (reference sequence). The CDR3 extends over 15 amino acids. V was pared by 6 bases and J by 1 base, with 7 bases of the junction left unmatched. The TCR sequence derives from a human donor with alopecia areata. The sequenced sample was CD8+ T cells sorted from blood, obtained at week 24, from a patient treated with tofacitinib. The chain links TRBV6-6 to TRBJ1-1, with 8 nucleotides matching TRBD1. The CDR3 spells CASSTRQGKNTEAFF. CDR3 in DNA: TGTGCCAGCAGCACTCGACAGGGGAAGAACACTGAAGCTTTCTTT.